Below are 17 T cell receptor beta chains sequenced from a single sample in a study of naive and memory T cell subsets. Both TRBC1 and TRBC2 were covered by a beta constant-region primer of two equimolar oligonucleotides. Four rounds of PCR amplified the ligated cDNA using nested alpha and beta constant-region primers plus SP2. Each CDR3 protein is one row after TCRdb ran MiXCR on the UMI-ligation and nested PCR reads. The sample has about 23,000 distinct CDR3 sequences, roughly 8.2% seen once. The source material was central memory CD8+ T cells from blood. These receptors originate from a human donor in good health.

This clonotype showed up many times. This sequence joins TRBV5-6 and TRBJ2-5, with 10 positions matching TRBD2. Trimming removed 0 bases from V and 7 bases from J; junction bases left unmatched: 9. The CDR3 sequence is 16 residues long. Germline loops: CDR1 SGHDT, CDR2 YYEEEE. CDR3 DNA: TGTGCCAGCAGCTTGGGAGCTAGCGGGAGCCGAGGGACCCAGTACTTC. Its translation is CASSLGASGSRGTQYF. Variable domain in full (rest from reference TRBV5-6 and TRBJ2-5): DAGVTQSPTHLIKTRGQQVTLRCSPKSGHDTVSWYQQALGQGPQFIFQYYEEEERQRGNFPDRFSGHQFPNYSSELNVNALLLGDSALYLCASSLGASGSRGTQYFGPGTRLLVL.

The genes are TRBV28 and TRBJ2-7, with D possibly being TRBD1 or TRBD2 (7 bases each). This CDR3 comprises 13 residues. With 5 bases removed from V and 6 bases from J, the gap between germline ends came to 14 bases. Per the germline V gene, CDR1 is MDHEN and CDR2 is SYDVKM. CDR3 residues: CASSQAGQIEQYF. The CDR3 DNA follows: TGTGCCAGCAGTCAAGCGGGACAGATCGAGCAGTACTTC.

This clonotype was seen more than once but under ten times. The chain joins TRBV6-2 or TRBV6-3 to TRBJ2-2; D unclear. V lost 0 bases and J lost 5, with 10 bases in between. Germline lookup yields CDR1 MNHEY and CDR2 SVGEGT. This CDR3 region has 15 residues. DNA for the CDR3: TGTGCCAGCAGTTACTCGATCGGGCCAACCGGGGAGCTGTTTTTT. Translated: CASSYSIGPTGELFF.

This clonotype has only a few counts. The genes are TRBV6-2 or TRBV6-3 and TRBJ2-1; TRBD2 matches at 10 bases. V was pared by 5 bases and J by 5 bases, with 3 bases of the junction left unmatched. This CDR3 has 14 amino acids. Germline V gives CDR1 MNHEY, CDR2 SVGEGT. CDR3 coding DNA: TGTGCCAGCAGTCCAGCGGGAGGGCACAATGAGCAGTTCTTC. Translating gives CASSPAGGHNEQFF.

V and J are TRBV4-3 and TRBJ2-1; 8 nucleotides agree with TRBD2. Germline CDR1 LGHNA, CDR2 YSLEER. The V gene end was trimmed by 2 bases and the J gene end by 5 bases; junction bases not matched to a gene: 20. This CDR3 has 20 amino acids. This CDR3 reads CASSQSQDLPLGRGDNEQFF. The CDR3 nucleotides read TGCGCCAGCAGCCAAAGTCAAGACCTCCCTCTCGGGCGGGGGGACAATGAGCAGTTCTTC.

The J gene is TRBJ2-1, the V gene TRBV3-1; 14 nucleotides agree with TRBD2. J was trimmed by 7 bases and V by 1 base; bases with no gene match: 9. Germline V lookup: CDR1 LGHDT, CDR2 YNNKEL (reference sequence). There are 18 residues in the CDR3. The CDR3 loop reads CASSQAGTSGRGWNEQFF. CDR3 in DNA: TGTGCCAGCAGCCAAGCCGGGACTAGCGGGAGAGGGTGGAATGAGCAGTTCTTC.

Ten or more counts support this clonotype. V gene TRBV6-2 or TRBV6-3 combines with J gene TRBJ2-3; D not resolved. The V end was cut by 0 bases, the J end by 3 bases, with 7 bases between. The germline V gene has CDR1 MNHEY and CDR2 SVGEGT. The CDR3 covers 14 residues. The CDR3 reads CASSYSQETDTQYF. The CDR3 bases are TGTGCCAGCAGTTACTCCCAAGAAACAGATACGCAGTATTTT.

V is TRBV5-1 and J is TRBJ2-3; D may correspond to TRBD1 or TRBD2 (5 bases each). The V end lost 2 bases, the J end lost 6 bases, and 10 bases lay between the germline ends. This CDR3 spans 13 amino acids. Germline CDR1 is SGHRS and CDR2 is YFSETQ. The chain's CDR3 is CASSFEGWDTQYF. DNA for the CDR3: TGCGCCAGCAGCTTTGAGGGGTGGGATACGCAGTATTTT.

This clonotype was observed at least ten times. The V gene is TRBV18, the J gene TRBJ2-7, with TRBD2 matching 8 bases. V lost 6 bases, J lost 5 bases, and 9 bases stayed unmatched. This CDR3 is 14 amino acids long. Germline V lookup: CDR1 KGHSH, CDR2 LQKENI. The CDR3, as DNA: TGTGCCAGCTCCCTAGGCGGGAGGACCGACGAGCAGTACTTC. Amino acid sequence: CASSLGGRTDEQYF. The whole variable domain, remainder taken from reference TRBV18 and TRBJ2-7, is NAGVMQNPRHLVRRRGQEARLRCSPMKGHSHVYWYRQLPEEGLKFMVYLQKENIIDESGMPKERFSAEFPKEGPSILRIQQVVRGDSAAYFCASSLGGRTDEQYFGPGTRLTVT.

There are many counts of this clonotype. This chain joins TRBV10-1 and TRBJ2-1, with D tentatively TRBD1 (5 bases). V gave up 6 bases and J gave up 7 bases, with 13 bases separating them. CDR3 length: 13 residues. Germline CDR1 WNHNN, CDR2 SYGVQD (reference sequence). The CDR3 nucleotides are TGCGCCAGCAGCCCATCCAGGGCAAATGAGCAGTTCTTC. Translating it yields CASSPSRANEQFF.

This clonotype turned up a few times. The chain links TRBV7-2 to TRBJ2-7; 7 nucleotides align to TRBD2. This CDR3 is built from 14 residues. V was pared by 4 bases and J by 1 base, with 4 bases of the junction left unmatched. From germline, CDR1 is SGHTA and CDR2 FQGNSA. The DNA of the CDR3 is TGTGCCAGCAGCTGGGCTAGCGGTTCCTACGAGCAGTACTTC. It translates to CASSWASGSYEQYF.

This clonotype was found many times. The rearrangement uses TRBV2 and TRBJ1-1; 7 nucleotides line up with TRBD1. Germline assignment: CDR1 SNHLY and CDR2 FYNNEI. V shed 2 bases and J 5 bases; nucleotides not matched to a gene: 2. The CDR3 sequence is 13 residues long. The CDR3 DNA follows: TGTGCCAGCAGTGAACCAGGGGGAACTGAAGCTTTCTTT. Translated, it gives CASSEPGGTEAFF.

This clonotype was counted at least ten times. The V gene is TRBV27, the J gene TRBJ2-1; 7 bases align to TRBD2. Germline V gene lookup returns CDR1 MNHEY and CDR2 SMNVEV (reference sequence). V lost 5 bases and J lost 3; bases outside the gene matches: 10. This CDR3 has 16 amino acids. The CDR3 is CASSPRSGEGYNEQFF. The DNA of the CDR3 is TGTGCCAGCAGTCCCCGCTCGGGGGAGGGCTACAATGAGCAGTTCTTC.

As DNA, the CDR3 is TGTGCCAGCAGCCTGACGCAGGGATACGAGCAGTACTTC. It yields the protein CASSLTQGYEQYF. The rearrangement uses TRBV28 and TRBJ2-7, with D perhaps matching TRBD1 (5 bases). This CDR3 has 13 amino acids. The germline CDR1 and CDR2 sequences are MDHEN and SYDVKM. The ends were cut back, 6 bases at V and 4 bases at J, with 13 bases in the middle. Variable domain in full (rest from reference TRBV28 and TRBJ2-7): DVKVTQSSRYLVKRTGEKVFLECVQDMDHENMFWYRQDPGLGLRLIYFSYDVKMKEKGDIPEGYSVSREKKERFSLILESASTNQTSMYLCASSLTQGYEQYFGPGTRLTVT.

This sequence joins TRBV27 and TRBJ2-1, with D uncertain. V lost 3 bases, J lost 8 bases, and 8 bases lay in between. Germline V CDR1 and CDR2: MNHEY, SMNVEV (reference sequence). The CDR3 extends over 12 amino acids. The DNA of the CDR3 is TGTGCCAGCAGTTTCGACTCGGATGAGCAGTTCTTC. This sequence encodes CASSFDSDEQFF.

This clonotype was counted at least ten times. The V gene is TRBV29-1, the J gene TRBJ2-2; D may match TRBD1 or TRBD2 (5 bases each). The CDR3 extends over 14 amino acids. Trimming removed 5 bases at V and 3 bases at J, with 13 bases between. Germline lookup yields CDR1 SQVTM and CDR2 ANQGSEA. The CDR3 DNA reads as TGCAGCGTTCGGAGGCAGGGCGACACCGGGGAGCTGTTTTTT. The encoded protein is CSVRRQGDTGELFF.

This clonotype has more than one count but fewer than ten. CDR3: CASSFVGRGLTEAFF. CDR3 nucleotide sequence: TGTGCCAGCAGTTTTGTGGGCCGCGGATTGACTGAAGCTTTCTTT. The chain is built from TRBV28 and TRBJ1-1; D ambiguous. CDR1 is MDHEN and CDR2 is SYDVKM in the germline V gene. Trimming took 3 bases from V and 5 from J, leaving 16 bases between them. There are 15 residues in the CDR3.